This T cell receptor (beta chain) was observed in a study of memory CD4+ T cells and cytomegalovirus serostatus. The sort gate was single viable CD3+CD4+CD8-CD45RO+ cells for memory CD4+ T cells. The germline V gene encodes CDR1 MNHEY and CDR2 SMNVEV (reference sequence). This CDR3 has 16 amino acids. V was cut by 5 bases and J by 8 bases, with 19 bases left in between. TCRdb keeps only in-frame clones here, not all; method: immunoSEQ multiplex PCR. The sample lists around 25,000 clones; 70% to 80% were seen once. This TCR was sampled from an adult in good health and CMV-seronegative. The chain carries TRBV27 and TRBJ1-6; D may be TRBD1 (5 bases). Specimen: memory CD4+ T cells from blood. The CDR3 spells CASSPTATISDSPLHF. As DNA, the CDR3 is TGTGCCAGCAGTCCGACAGCGACAATCTCGGATTCACCCCTCCACTTT.